This T cell receptor (beta chain) was sequenced for a study of T cell responses to AZD1222 COVID-19 vaccine. Generated by immunoSEQ multiplex PCR, the TCRdb table keeps only in-frame clones and is missing some. The sample has about 140,000 clones; about 87% are singletons. Germline V gene data show CDR1 as SEHNR and CDR2 as FQNEAQ (reference sequence). The CDR3 loop spans 16 amino acids. V was cut by 5 bases and J by 0 bases, with 16 bases left in between. The clonotype originates from an adult in good health. Sample: peripheral blood, taken on day 0 of AZD1222 vaccination. J is TRBJ2-5 and V is TRBV7-9; D may be TRBD1 or TRBD2 (5 bases each). CDR3 residues: CASSQLRGRNQETQYF. CDR3 bases: TGTGCCAGCAGCCAACTCCGGGGCAGGAACCAAGAGACCCAGTACTTC.